This T cell receptor (beta chain) was recovered during a study of CD8 T cells in Susac syndrome (dated by TCRdb to the late 2010s). For the study in its entirety: Whether CD8+ T cell activation and differentiation in Susac syndrome was antigen driven was tested using repertoire sequencing. What the authors observed across the whole study: The study acknowledged that relatively few individuals were included in the TCR sequencing and HLA analysis.

RNA was extracted using the RNeasy kit, and about 0.45 to 1 microgram was reverse transcribed with random hexamers. The immunoSEQ multiplex PCR assay, which covers 54 Vbeta and 13 Jbeta segments, was used to amplify TCR beta CDR3 regions. PCR amplification bias was corrected by using a synthetic template baseline for primer optimization and computational correction. The authors' pipeline ran thus. Reads were annotated to V, D and J genes according to IMGT and were analyzed with immunoSEQ Analyzer, with only productive sequences retained. Clonality was computed as one minus Shannon entropy normalized by log2 of the number of productive unique sequences. For each patient and control, public and private clones were evaluated within the 100 most prevalent clones. Clones were defined as Susac-specific when absent from the healthy and MS cohorts, from 1052 published viral clones and from other ImmuneACCESS disease sequences. Clones were called with MiXCR by TCRdb after fastp trimmed the public reads at Q25, and only in-frame beta chains were retained. Every CDR3 protein is listed once, alongside the most common genes and DNA of its rows. TCRdb, rather than the study authors, made the V and J calls. This sample comprises 150,000 to 200,000 distinct CDR3 sequences, roughly 95% of them detected only once. The ten largest clones add up to roughly 0.099% of the sample.

CDR1 MNHNY and CDR2 SVGAGI were looked up in the germline V gene (reference sequence). Including cysteine and phenylalanine, the CDR3 has 14 amino acids. This entry keeps only the CDR3 DNA: 42 bases, framed from base 1. V is clipped by 5 bases and J by 6 bases, and the sequence between their germline boundaries is 14 bases long. Peripheral blood CD8+ and CD4+ T cells from healthy donors, Susac syndrome patients and multiple sclerosis patients were profiled by high-throughput TCR beta sequencing. Treatment-naive patients with stable or active relapsing-remitting disease fulfilling revised McDonald criteria were used as multiple sclerosis controls. Bulk CD8+ and CD4+ T cells were purified by magnetic negative isolation, while CD8+ TEMRA cells were enriched using FACS. Blood was drawn into EDTA tubes, processed within 24 hours, and PBMCs were isolated by density gradient centrifugation. PBMCs intended for TCR sequencing were cryopreserved in liquid nitrogen and were subsequently thawed in a 37 degrees C water bath. A purity of at least 90% was achieved for sorted or isolated CD4+, CD8+ and CD8+ TEMRA cells.

As regards this clonotype: The clone's antigen remains unknown. Base qualities were left out, and no much larger clone turns up one base away.

The sample comprised CD4+ T cells from PBMCs. The receptor was derived from a human donor with multiple sclerosis. The rearrangement joined TRBV6-6 to TRBJ2-4; the D gene is possibly TRBD1, with 6 bases matching. The sequence in DNA is TGTGCCAGCAGTATCCGGGACACTCTAAACATTCAGTACTTC. Translated, it gives CASSIRDTLNIQYF.